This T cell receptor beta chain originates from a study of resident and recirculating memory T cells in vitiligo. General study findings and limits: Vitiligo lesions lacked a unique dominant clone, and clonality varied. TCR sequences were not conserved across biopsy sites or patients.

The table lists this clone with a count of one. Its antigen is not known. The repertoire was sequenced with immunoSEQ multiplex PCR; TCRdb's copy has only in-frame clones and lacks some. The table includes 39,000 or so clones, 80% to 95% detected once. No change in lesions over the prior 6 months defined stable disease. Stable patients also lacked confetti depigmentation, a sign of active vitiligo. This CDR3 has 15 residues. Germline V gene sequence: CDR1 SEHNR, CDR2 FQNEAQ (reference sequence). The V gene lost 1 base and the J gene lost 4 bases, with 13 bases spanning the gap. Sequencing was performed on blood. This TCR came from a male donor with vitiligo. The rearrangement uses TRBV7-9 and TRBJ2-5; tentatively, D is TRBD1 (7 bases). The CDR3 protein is CASSLGQGGAETQYF. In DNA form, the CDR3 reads TGTGCCAGCAGCTTAGGACAGGGAGGTGCAGAGACCCAGTACTTC.